Listed below are T cell receptor beta chains from one sample, sequenced in a study of CD8 T cells in Susac syndrome. Each CDR3 protein is one row after TCRdb ran MiXCR on the immunoSEQ multiplex PCR reads. Among under 150,000 distinct CDR3 sequences listed, around 91% were seen once. Sequencing was performed on CD8+ T cells from PBMCs. The source is a human donor with multiple sclerosis. Both conserved end residues are part of each CDR3.

>TRBV12-3/TRBV12-4
CASSFGGAAKNIQYF
>TRBV29-1
CSVAGGRNTEAFF
>TRBV15
CATSREEVSGSTDTQYF
>TRBV25-1
CASSESVWHPEQYF
>TRBV27
CASSPGAGYEQYF
>TRBV5-6
CASNAYNEQFF
>TRBV9
CASSEGEISYNEQFF
>TRBV29-1
CSVEGTGPEQFF
>TRBV25-1
CASSVTGELFF
>TRBV27
CAIARGEVQYF
>TRBV27
CASSRAGSTDTQYF
>TRBV27
CASSSETNQPQHF
>TRBV13
CASSLDGRVNNEQFF
>TRBV6-2/TRBV6-3
CASTLIRGYNEQFF
>TRBV9
CASSVDRGSEQYF
>TRBV13
CASSFQTRTGGAYNEQFF
>TRBV7-9
CASSFGQGETQYF